This T cell receptor (beta chain) was profiled in a study of blood T cell repertoires in COVID-19 (TCRdb year 2020). At the level of the whole study: Collaborator samples came from the United States, Italy and Spain and covered acute and convalescent phases of COVID-19. The prospective study material was composed of cDNA or gDNA derived from T cells, B-cell-depleted T cells, or PBMCs. Subjects who had been exposed to COVID-19, were actively infected with it, or had recovered from it provided the deeply sampled blood TCRbeta repertoires that made up the dataset. The repertoires were released in a freely available public database intended as a resource for research on the immune response to SARS-CoV-2. Samples were obtained from the ongoing ImmuneRACE study (first 160 participants) and from 1,254 subjects provided by 6 global collaborators. A de-identified subject ID, COVID-19 status, age in years and sex were almost always included in the sample metadata. Where available, HLA class I and class II types were taken from metadata supplied by the sample provider and were not determined by assay-based typing.

The collaborating institutions used their own protocols to collect whole blood in K2EDTA tubes. For TCRbeta analysis, collaborators shipped samples as frozen whole blood, isolated PBMCs, or DNA extracted from either of those sample types. V is clipped by 3 bases and J by 2 bases, and the sequence between their germline boundaries is 12 bases long. CDR1 SEHNR and CDR2 FQNEAQ are derived from the germline V gene (reference sequence). Its CDR3 holds 15 amino acids, cysteine through phenylalanine. Left in the record is the CDR3 DNA by itself, 45 bases read in frame from the first base. The immunoSEQ Assay, a bias-controlled multiplex PCR, was used to amplify TCRbeta CDR3 regions from genomic DNA. On the authors' methods: The number of nucleated cells in each sample was estimated from the amplification of reference gene primers within the assay. Sequence reads were collapsed and filtered to measure the absolute abundance of every unique TCRbeta CDR3 rearrangement. For each sample, productive Simpson clonality was calculated as the square root of Simpson's diversity index across productive rearrangements. The source is immuneACCESS, and TCRdb retained only in-frame sequences with V and J called. Part of the clones is not carried over; for the studies checked, unresolved V genes explain less than half of this, and the remainder is unexplained. V and J calls and clone size follow that table, whereas D and trimming were derived from the DNA. The sample table shows about 250,000 clones, and about 80% are seen once. The biggest ten clones account for nearly 9% of the sample.

Findings and caveats that apply to the study as a whole: The quantity of clinical and demographic metadata differed by source and by participant and was supplied without curation.

A single count supports this clone. Its antigen is still unknown. No much larger clone is present one base from it, and per-base qualities are unavailable. The receptor comes from a man older than 75 with acute or convalescent COVID-19. Recombination connected TRBV7-9 to TRBJ2-3; the D gene is perhaps TRBD1, from 5 matching bases. The sequencing sample was made of peripheral blood. CDR3 region: CASSLDGQSTDTQYF. The bases read TGTGCCAGCAGCTTGGACGGACAATCCACAGATACGCAGTATTTT. The CDR3 plus the reference TRBV7-9 and TRBJ2-3 genes for the other parts give the full variable domain: DTGVSQNPRHKITKRGQNVTFRCDPISEHNRLYWYRQTLGQGPEFLTYFQNEAQLEKSRLLSDRFSAERPKGSFSTLEIQRTEQGDSAMYLCASSLDGQSTDTQYFGPGTRLTVL.